This TCR beta chain derives from a study of control samples from healthy donors and cancer patients. The germline V gene encodes CDR1 MNHEY and CDR2 SVGEGT. The CDR3 contains 13 residues. Assay: immunoSEQ multiplex PCR; the TCRdb copy retains only in-frame clones and omits some. Of approximately 59,000 clones listed, about 89% are singletons. About this clone itself: One end of the junction does not line up with germline, which may come from a read error.

This clonotype originated in a woman aged 55-70 years with lung cancer. This chain joins TRBV6-2 or TRBV6-3 and TRBJ2-1; D is ambiguous. Sequenced sample: PBMCs. The CDR3 is CASSYPLTGHPVF. In DNA, the CDR3 is TGTGCCAGCAGTTACCCCCTAACGGGCCACCCAGTCTTC.